The 29 T cell receptor beta chains in this list originate from one sample, sequenced in a study of cytomegalovirus exposure and HLA in healthy donors. The method was immunoSEQ multiplex PCR; TCRdb's version includes in-frame clones alone and lacks a portion of them. The sample carries fewer than 150,000 clones, about 87% recorded once. Sequenced material: PBMCs. The origin of the receptors is a man younger than 35 in good health and CMV-seropositive.

This sequence joins TRBV10-3 and TRBJ2-3; 14 bases line up with TRBD2. The CDR3 length is 16 residues. The ends lost 6 bases at V and 4 bases at J; junction bases unmatched: 6. The germline CDR1 and CDR2 sequences are ENHRY and SYGVKD. CDR3 amino acids: CAIRGTSGSRADTQYF. In DNA form, the CDR3 reads TGTGCCATCAGAGGGACTAGCGGGAGTCGGGCAGATACGCAGTATTTT.

The chain carries TRBV6-9 and TRBJ2-7; D is possibly TRBD1 (6 bases). This CDR3 comprises 16 residues. Germline lookup yields CDR1 MNHGY and CDR2 SVAAGI. The germline V and J ends were trimmed by 2 bases and 3 bases, with 17 bases remaining between them. CDR3 region: CASSYRGNEPGYEQYF. The CDR3 DNA is TGTGCCAGCAGTTATAGGGGGAACGAACCAGGCTACGAGCAGTACTTC.

In its sample, this clone was seen many times. The genes are TRBV2 and TRBJ1-1; TRBD1 might be the D (5 bases). The CDR3 sequence is 15 residues long. Trimming removed 3 bases from V and 3 bases from J, with 14 bases in between. Germline-derived CDR1 and CDR2 are SNHLY and FYNNEI. This CDR3 reads CASSEFRVPDTEAFF. The CDR3 region has the DNA TGTGCCAGCAGTGAGTTCAGGGTACCGGACACTGAAGCTTTCTTT.

This clone has just a few counts. The chain has TRBV9 and TRBJ1-1; TRBD1 matches 12 bases. The germline gives CDR1 SGDLS, CDR2 YYNGEE. The CDR3 sequence is 16 residues long. Unmatched junction bases numbered 7, after V lost 3 bases and J lost 4 bases. The CDR3 loop is CASSAPGQGAGTEAFF. The CDR3 nucleotides are TGTGCCAGCAGCGCCCCGGGACAGGGGGCTGGCACTGAAGCTTTCTTT.

V and J are TRBV15 and TRBJ2-3; possibly TRBD2 for D (7 bases). The V and J ends lost 5 bases and 5 bases respectively, with 14 bases between them. Germline CDR1 LNHNV, CDR2 YYDKDF (reference sequence). CDR3 length: 14 residues. Here the CDR3 DNA reads TGTGCCACCAGCTCGCGGGGGCTTGGAGATACGCAGTATTTT. This gives the protein CATSSRGLGDTQYF.

The chain is built from TRBV6-1 and TRBJ2-3; TRBD2 aligns across 10 bases. Germline V gives CDR1 MNHNS, CDR2 SASEGT. J gave up 1 base and V 3 bases, and 1 base lay outside the gene matches. The CDR3 consists of 15 residues. The CDR3 bases are TGTGCCAGCAGTGATGGACTAGCGGGCACAGATACGCAGTATTTT. This gives the protein CASSDGLAGTDTQYF.

The rearrangement joins TRBV27 to TRBJ2-7; D possibly corresponds to TRBD2 (5 bases). Germline V gene data show CDR1 as MNHEY and CDR2 as SMNVEV (reference sequence). The V end lost 0 bases, the J end lost 4 bases, and 13 bases lay between the germline ends. This CDR3 spans 15 amino acids. CDR3 sequence (DNA): TGTGCCAGCAGTTTATCGTCCGGGGTCGGATACGAGCAGTACTTC. Translating gives CASSLSSGVGYEQYF.

The chain couples TRBV11-2 to TRBJ2-6; 10 bases agree with TRBD1. Trimming removed 1 base from V and 2 bases from J; junction bases left unmatched: 5. The germline V gene encodes CDR1 SGHAT and CDR2 FQNNGV. CDR3 size: 18 residues. The CDR3 region has the DNA TGTGCCAGCAGCTTAGCTCCGACAGGGGGCACTGGGGCCAACGTCCTGACTTTC. Its protein is CASSLAPTGGTGANVLTF.

V usage is TRBV29-1 and J usage is TRBJ2-1; 7 bases match TRBD2. The CDR3 extends over 13 amino acids. The V and J ends lost 7 bases and 1 base, in that order; junction bases with no gene match: 4. The germline CDR1 and CDR2 sequences are SQVTM and ANQGSEA. CDR3 nucleotides: TGCAGCGGTAGGCGGGGGTCCTACAATGAGCAGTTCTTC. Encoded protein: CSGRRGSYNEQFF.

The rearrangement links TRBV27 to TRBJ1-2; 11 bases line up with TRBD1. The CDR3 sequence is 16 residues long. Germline trimming cut 2 bases from V and 4 bases from J; bases unmatched to any gene: 6. CDR1 MNHEY and CDR2 SMNVEV come from the germline V gene (reference sequence). CDR3 DNA: TGTGCCAGCAGTTTAGGACAGGGGGCGCTGGGCTATGGCTACACCTTC. It codes for CASSLGQGALGYGYTF.

The chain employs TRBV30 and TRBJ1-2, with TRBD1 matching 12 bases. The CDR3 totals 14 residues. J lost 8 bases, V lost 1 base, and 5 bases had no gene match. Per the germline V gene, CDR1 is GTSNPN and CDR2 is SVGIG (reference sequence). The chain's CDR3 is CAWSAGTGGRGYTF. In DNA form, the CDR3 reads TGTGCCTGGAGTGCAGGGACAGGGGGCCGAGGCTACACCTTC.

The chain combines TRBV27 with TRBJ1-2; maybe TRBD1 (5 bases). Per the germline V gene, CDR1 is MNHEY and CDR2 is SMNVEV (reference sequence). V shed 2 bases and J shed 4 bases, with 14 bases lying between them. CDR3 length equals 15 residues. The CDR3 spells CASSLDGALGYGYTF. CDR3 nucleotide sequence: TGTGCCAGCAGTTTAGATGGGGCGCTCGGCTATGGCTACACCTTC.

This chain links TRBV9 with TRBJ1-1, with 7 nucleotides matching TRBD1. The ends lost 3 bases at V and 0 bases at J; junction bases unmatched: 2. In germline, CDR1 is SGDLS, CDR2 YYNGEE. This CDR3 has 14 residues. In DNA form, the CDR3 reads TGTGCCAGCAGCGAGGGGACAGTGAACACTGAAGCTTTCTTT. Translation gives CASSEGTVNTEAFF.

The genes are TRBV18 and TRBJ2-1; TRBD2 matches 8 bases. The ends lost 3 bases at V and 3 bases at J; junction bases unmatched: 4. Germline V lookup: CDR1 KGHSH, CDR2 LQKENI. This CDR3 is 15 amino acids long. CDR3 coding DNA: TGTGCCAGCTCACCGACTAGCGCCCACTACAATGAGCAGTTCTTC. Its protein product is CASSPTSAHYNEQFF.

This chain connects TRBV6-5 to TRBJ1-6; D might be TRBD1 (5 bases). The CDR3 contains 12 residues. The germline V and J ends were trimmed by 6 bases and 7 bases, with 7 bases remaining between them. Germline lookup yields CDR1 MNHEY and CDR2 SVGAGI. In DNA, the CDR3 is TGTGCCAGCAGACAGGCAAATTCACCCCTCCACTTT. Amino acid sequence: CASRQANSPLHF.

The chain recombines TRBV5-1 with TRBJ2-7; 9 nucleotides line up with TRBD1. V shed 5 bases and J 5 bases; nucleotides not matched to a gene: 8. The CDR3 contains 14 residues. Germline V gene sequence: CDR1 SGHRS, CDR2 YFSETQ. The CDR3 spells CASSMGQGPHEQYF. CDR3 sequence (DNA): TGCGCCAGCAGTATGGGACAGGGTCCCCACGAGCAGTACTTC. Full variable domain (missing parts from reference TRBV5-1 and TRBJ2-7): KAGVTQTPRYLIKTRGQQVTLSCSPISGHRSVSWYQQTPGQGLQFLFEYFSETQRNKGNFPGRFSGRQFSNSRSEMNVSTLELGDSALYLCASSMGQGPHEQYFGPGTRLTVT.

The CDR3 here is CATSWTGGGQPQHF. The CDR3 region has the DNA TGTGCCACCTCCTGGACAGGGGGCGGTCAGCCCCAGCATTTT. The chain has TRBV27 and TRBJ1-5, with 11 bases fitting TRBD1. The CDR3 runs to 14 residues. The trim removed 10 bases at V and 6 bases at J, leaving 8 bases unmatched. The germline V gene encodes CDR1 MNHEY and CDR2 SMNVEV (reference sequence).

The chain couples TRBV25-1 to TRBJ2-3; 9 nucleotides agree with TRBD1. This CDR3 contains 15 residues. The V gene's germline CDR1 is MGHDK and CDR2 SYGVNS. V trimming: 4 bases; J trimming: 3 bases; junction bases outside the gene matches: 5. The CDR3 is CASSGYRGQTDTQYF. As DNA, the CDR3 is TGTGCCAGCAGTGGGTACAGGGGGCAGACAGATACGCAGTATTTT.

The J gene is TRBJ2-1, the V gene TRBV7-3; D may be TRBD2 (6 bases). Per germline, CDR1 SGHTA and CDR2 FQGTGA. The CDR3 length is 15 residues. Trimming took off 1 base at V and 3 bases at J, with 10 bases between the two ends. CDR3 region: CASSLIADNYNEQFF. In DNA form, the CDR3 reads TGTGCCAGCAGCTTAATAGCGGACAACTACAATGAGCAGTTCTTC.

The chain joins TRBV19 to TRBJ1-2, with 7 positions matching TRBD1. Germline V gene lookup returns CDR1 LNHDA and CDR2 SQIVND (reference sequence). The CDR3 length is 15 residues. V was clipped by 1 base and J by 4 bases; unmatched bases: 6. This CDR3 is CASSIGGGSFYGYTF. The DNA for the CDR3 is TGTGCCAGTAGTATAGGAGGGGGCTCATTCTATGGCTACACCTTC.

The rearrangement joins TRBV9 to TRBJ2-5; D is uncertain. Germline V CDR1 and CDR2: SGDLS, YYNGEE. V was pared by 7 bases and J by 0 bases, with 13 bases between. The CDR3 length is 14 residues. CDR3 DNA sequence: TGTGCCAGCTTTCGGTCCGAGGACCAAGAGACCCAGTACTTC. Amino acid sequence: CASFRSEDQETQYF.

This sequence joins TRBV5-4 and TRBJ1-1; D gene unclear. V was trimmed by 4 bases and J by 2 bases, leaving 12 bases between them. This CDR3 contains 14 residues. The germline V gene has CDR1 SGHNT and CDR2 YYREEE (reference sequence). The CDR3 DNA is TGTGCCAGCAGCCTGGGTTGGCAAAACACTGAAGCTTTCTTT. This translates into CASSLGWQNTEAFF.

This clone was seen just once. The chain combines TRBV6-5 with TRBJ1-5, with no clear D. This CDR3 has 15 residues. Deletions cut 4 bases from V and 2 bases from J, with 12 bases between. CDR1 is MNHEY, CDR2 SVGAGI, per germline. The CDR3 coding sequence is TGTGCCAGCAGTTCCCGAGCGAGGGGCAATCAGCCCCAGCATTTT. The encoded protein is CASSSRARGNQPQHF.

This clone was recorded only once. The rearrangement uses TRBV9 and TRBJ2-2; TRBD2 aligns across 8 bases. The J segment lost 5 bases and the V segment lost 0 bases, leaving 9 bases of the junction unmatched. Per the germline V gene, CDR1 is SGDLS and CDR2 is YYNGEE. This CDR3 region has 17 residues. The CDR3 DNA follows: TGTGCCAGCAGCGTAGGGGGAGCGGGAGCATATACCGGGGAGCTGTTTTTT. This codes for CASSVGGAGAYTGELFF.

This clone was observed a handful of times. The chain links TRBV11-2 to TRBJ2-7, with 10 bases aligning to TRBD1. The CDR3 length is 13 residues. Germline V gene data show CDR1 as SGHAT and CDR2 as FQNNGV. The ends lost 5 bases at V and 5 bases at J; junction bases unmatched: 3. CDR3 region: CASSLGQGNEQYF. The CDR3 coding sequence is TGTGCCAGCAGCCTGGGACAGGGGAACGAGCAGTACTTC.

The chain has TRBV9 and TRBJ2-7; the D gene is possibly TRBD1 (7 bases). Looked up from germline, CDR1 is SGDLS and CDR2 is YYNGEE. The CDR3 extends over 15 amino acids. V lost 3 bases, J lost 0 bases, and 13 bases lay in between. The CDR3 sequence is CASSATGDSSYEQYF. DNA of the CDR3: TGTGCCAGCAGCGCCACAGGGGACTCCTCCTACGAGCAGTACTTC.

The chain links TRBV27 to TRBJ2-4, with a possible D match to TRBD1 (5 bases). From germline, CDR1 is MNHEY and CDR2 SMNVEV (reference sequence). V was cut by 5 bases and J by 0 bases, with 11 bases left in between. The CDR3 contains 15 residues. In nucleotides, the CDR3 is TGTGCCAGCAGTACTGACAGATTAGCCAAAAACATTCAGTACTTC. Its translation: CASSTDRLAKNIQYF.

The rearrangement uses TRBV4-2 and TRBJ2-5, with 8 bases fitting TRBD2. The V and J ends lost 0 bases and 0 bases, in that order; junction bases with no gene match: 9. Per the germline V gene, CDR1 is LGHNA and CDR2 is YNFKEQ. The CDR3 is 18 amino acids. CDR3 DNA: TGTGCCAGCAGCCAAGACCCCAGCGGGGGCCCGTACCAAGAGACCCAGTACTTC. Amino acids: CASSQDPSGGPYQETQYF.

The rearrangement joins TRBV27 to TRBJ1-6, with D hard to call. V lost 2 bases and J lost 0, with 8 bases in between. Germline V gene lookup returns CDR1 MNHEY and CDR2 SMNVEV (reference sequence). This CDR3 has 16 residues. Here the CDR3 reads CASSLAGSSYNSPLHF. DNA of the CDR3: TGTGCCAGCAGTTTAGCCGGGAGCTCCTATAATTCACCCCTCCACTTT.